The T cell receptor beta chain under discussion was sequenced for a study of cytomegalovirus exposure and HLA in healthy donors. Study results and caveats: Most TCR sequences were rare, but some public TCRs occurred in many donors. The presence/absence work took it that sequencing depth was about the same across donors. Most CMV-associated TCR beta chains appeared HLA-restricted in a later analysis. A list of roughly 160 TCR beta chains associated with cytomegalovirus was given.

In the case of this clone: Antigen: not known.

The PCR used 60 Vbeta and 13 Jbeta primers. Using immunoSEQ multiplex PCR, the repertoire was profiled, and TCRdb retains in-frame clones only, with some absent. Its table records under 70,000 clones. The germline gives CDR1 GTSNPN, CDR2 SVGIG (reference sequence). V was trimmed by 2 bases and J by 0 bases, leaving 13 bases between them. The CDR3 sequence is 15 residues long. The sample was PBMCs. The receptor's source is a man aged 50-60 years in good health and CMV-seropositive. The rearrangement joins TRBV30 to TRBJ1-2, with TRBD1 as a possible D gene (5 bases). This chain's CDR3 is CAWSSPRGSNYGYTF. The DNA for the CDR3 is TGTGCCTGGAGTTCCCCCCGGGGGTCTAACTATGGCTACACCTTC. The full variable domain, in which reference TRBV30 and TRBJ1-2 provide the parts outside the CDR3, is SQTIHQWPATLVQPVGSPLSLECTVEGTSNPNLYWYRQAAGRGLQLLFYSVGIGQISSEVPQNLSASRPQDRQFILSSKKLLLSDSGFYLCAWSSPRGSNYGYTFGSGTRLTVV.